This T cell receptor (beta chain) was obtained from a study of blood T cell repertoires in COVID-19. On the study more broadly: The analysed material was cDNA or gDNA that came from T cells, B-cell-depleted T cells, or PBMCs.

Germline-derived CDR1 and CDR2 are LNHNV and YYDKDF (reference sequence). The CDR3 runs to 15 residues. The trim removed 1 base at V and 6 bases at J, leaving 6 bases unmatched. This study enrolled people aged roughly 18 to 90 from about two dozen US geographic areas. Donors were grouped by their self-reported clinical history. Some clones are missing from TCRdb's copy, which holds only in-frame ones; the method was immunoSEQ multiplex PCR. The sample gives about 220,000 clones, roughly 88% of which show up once; 14% to 15% is in the top ten. The sequenced material came from PBMCs or T cells enriched from blood (not recorded which). V and J are TRBV15 and TRBJ1-5; 7 bases are a match to TRBD1. The origin of this receptor is a woman in her 50s with acute COVID-19. CDR3 coding DNA: TGTGCCACCAGCAGAGTTAGACAGGGAGGTCAGCCCCAGCATTTT. Amino acids: CATSRVRQGGQPQHF.